This T cell receptor (beta chain) was documented in a study of PD-L1 blockade in urothelial cancer. Turning to the study itself: Median blood clonality was roughly 0.087, with tens of thousands of unique TCRs. Study-level findings and limits: Below-median pretreatment blood TCR clonality was associated with improved progression-free and overall survival. In blood at 3 weeks, tumor-associated clones expanded more among patients with durable benefit.

Germline-derived CDR1 and CDR2 are MDHEN and SYDVKM. The CDR3 contains 15 residues. J gave up 6 bases and V 7 bases, and 10 bases lay outside the gene matches. Details on this clone: What it binds is unknown.

Measured with immunoSEQ multiplex PCR; TCRdb has only the in-frame clones, and not every one. The sample lists some 110,000 clones; roughly 90% were seen once. Noted time point: peripheral blood 6 weeks after treatment start. The clonotype comes from a man aged 55 to 69 with urothelial cancer. The sequenced sample was PBMCs, obtained around atezolizumab (anti-PD-L1) treatment. The chain carries TRBV28 and TRBJ2-1; 9 bases map to TRBD2. The DNA of the CDR3 is TGTGCCAGCACCCCTAGCGGGGCCATCCTCAATGAGCAGTTCTTC. Translating gives CASTPSGAILNEQFF.